Each of the 4 T cell receptor beta chains below was sequenced from the same sample in a study of blood T cell repertoires in COVID-19. Assay: immunoSEQ multiplex PCR; the TCRdb copy retains only in-frame clones and omits some. The data show fewer than 75,000 clones, with roughly 90% seen just once and 8% to 10% held by the top ten. Sequenced: peripheral blood. All receptors derive from a human donor in a cohort sampled during active COVID-19.

The chain couples TRBV13 to TRBJ2-7; maybe TRBD1 (5 bases). The CDR3 is made up of 12 amino acids. Deletions cut 6 bases from V and 9 bases from J, with 15 bases between. CDR1 PRHDT and CDR2 FYEKMQ come from the germline V gene (reference sequence). CDR3 sequence reads: CASRSPGHLQYF. CDR3 in DNA: TGTGCCAGCAGAAGCCCAGGGCACTTGCAGTACTTC.

The V call is TRBV19, the J call TRBJ2-7; TRBD1 matches at 8 bases. Germline-derived CDR1 and CDR2 are LNHDA and SQIVND (reference sequence). The CDR3 length is 14 residues. V dropped 3 bases and J dropped 6; count of bases not matched to a gene: 7. CDR3 residues: CASSIGQGRGEQYF. The DNA for the CDR3 is TGTGCCAGTAGTATCGGACAGGGTCGCGGCGAGCAGTACTTC.

The CDR3: CASSQEGGMEQYF. CDR3 nucleotides: TGCGCCAGCAGCCAAGAGGGGGGTATGGAGCAGTACTTC. The chain joins TRBV4-3 to TRBJ2-7; a possible D gene is TRBD2 (6 bases). The germline CDR1 and CDR2 sequences are LGHNA and YSLEER. The CDR3 sequence is 13 residues long. V lost 0 bases and J lost 7, with 10 bases in between.

The chain carries TRBV27 and TRBJ2-1, with 7 nucleotides matching TRBD2. Trimming cost V 6 bases and J 4 bases; bases outside gene matches: 6. This CDR3 spans 14 amino acids. Germline CDR1 is MNHEY and CDR2 is SMNVEV (reference sequence). The chain's CDR3 is CASSREVRYNEQFF. The CDR3 bases are TGTGCCAGCAGCCGGGAGGTGAGGTACAATGAGCAGTTCTTC.